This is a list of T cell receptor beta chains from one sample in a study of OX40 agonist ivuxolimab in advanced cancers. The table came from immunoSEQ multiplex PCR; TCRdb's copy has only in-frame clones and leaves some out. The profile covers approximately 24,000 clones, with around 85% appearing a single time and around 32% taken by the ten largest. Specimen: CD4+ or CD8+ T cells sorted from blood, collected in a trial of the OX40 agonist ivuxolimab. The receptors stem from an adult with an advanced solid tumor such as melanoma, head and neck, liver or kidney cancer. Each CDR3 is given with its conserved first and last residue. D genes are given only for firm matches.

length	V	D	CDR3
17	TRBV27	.	CASSLSGLNSGANVLTF
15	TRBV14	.	CASSQEEALPYEQYF
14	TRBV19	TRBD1	CASSIDRGLDEQYF
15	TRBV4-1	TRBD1	CASSLTERTGDIQYF
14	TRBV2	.	CASSQASTNYGYTF
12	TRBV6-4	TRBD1	CASRDRGDTQYF
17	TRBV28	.	CASSLVVGGYTYNEQFF
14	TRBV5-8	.	CASSWLHAGNTIYF
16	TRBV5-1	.	CASSLVLGREANVLTF
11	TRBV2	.	CVSQQNTEAFF
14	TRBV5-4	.	CASSRYNSGNTIYF
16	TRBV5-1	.	CASSQTPSSGANVPTF
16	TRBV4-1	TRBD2	CASSHVGLAAYNEQFF
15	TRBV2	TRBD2	CASRPGLGTDNEQFF
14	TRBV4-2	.	CASSQDTGLYEQYF